Listed here are 25 T cell receptor beta chains from one sample, sequenced in a study of blood T cell repertoires in COVID-19. Profiling relied on immunoSEQ multiplex PCR, and the TCRdb table lists in-frame clones only, not all of them. The sample contains 450,000 or so clones, nearly 90% of which appear only once. Sequenced input: peripheral blood. These TCRs come from a man aged 18 to 30 with COVID-19, enrolled during active disease.

The chain links TRBV6-6 to TRBJ1-5; D is uncertain. The V gene lost 6 bases and the J gene lost 2 bases, with 8 bases spanning the gap. Germline CDR1 reads MNHNY; CDR2 reads SVGAGI (reference sequence). The CDR3 runs to 13 residues. The CDR3 loop reads CASSPQGNQPQHF. DNA of the CDR3: TGTGCCAGCAGCCCCCAGGGCAATCAGCCCCAGCATTTT.

V usage is TRBV9 and J usage is TRBJ2-1; TRBD2 aligns across 11 bases. J gave up 10 bases and V 0 bases, and 3 bases lay outside the gene matches. The CDR3 length is 14 residues. Germline V gene lookup returns CDR1 SGDLS and CDR2 YYNGEE. The CDR3 sequence is CASSVEASGREQFF. The DNA for the CDR3 is TGTGCCAGCAGCGTAGAGGCTAGCGGGAGGGAGCAGTTCTTC.

The V gene is TRBV19, the J gene TRBJ1-1; D gene uncertain. The CDR3 has 14 residues. The germline V gene has CDR1 LNHDA and CDR2 SQIVND (reference sequence). V lost 3 bases to trimming and J lost 1 base, with 9 bases between them. The CDR3 nucleotides are TGTGCCAGTAGTATCTGGCCACAGAACACTGAAGCTTTCTTT. Amino acid sequence: CASSIWPQNTEAFF.

The chain carries TRBV12-3 or TRBV12-4 and TRBJ2-3; TRBD1 matches at 8 bases. Trimming removed 7 bases from V and 4 bases from J; junction bases left unmatched: 4. The CDR3 contains 13 residues. This CDR3 is CASKGQGPDTQYF. In DNA form, the CDR3 reads TGTGCCAGCAAAGGACAGGGCCCAGATACGCAGTATTTT.

This rearrangement joins TRBV28 to TRBJ1-2; maybe TRBD1 (5 bases). The CDR3 sequence is 14 residues long. V was clipped by 1 base and J by 4 bases, with 10 bases between them. Germline V CDR1 and CDR2: MDHEN, SYDVKM. Here the CDR3 reads CASSLSGRAYGYTF. CDR3 coding DNA: TGTGCCAGCAGTTTATCCGGCAGGGCCTATGGCTACACCTTC.

This chain connects TRBV30 to TRBJ2-1, with 9 bases that match TRBD2. With 0 bases clipped from V and 7 bases from J, the junction kept 4 bases outside the gene matches. CDR1 is GTSNPN, CDR2 SVGIG, per germline (reference sequence). The CDR3 extends over 14 amino acids. As DNA, the CDR3 is TGTGCCTGGAGTGTGATAGCGGGAGAGAATGAGCAGTTCTTC. Encoded protein: CAWSVIAGENEQFF.

This clone has a handful of counts. J is TRBJ2-2 and V is TRBV6-5, with 8 nucleotides matching TRBD1. The CDR3 sequence is 14 residues long. Germline CDR1 MNHEY, CDR2 SVGAGI. Unmatched junction bases numbered 3, after V lost 4 bases and J lost 5 bases. The CDR3: CASSWGDRTGELFF. The CDR3 region has the DNA TGTGCCAGCAGTTGGGGGGACAGGACCGGGGAGCTGTTTTTT.

This chain connects TRBV19 to TRBJ1-5; TRBD1 agrees at 10 bases. The J segment lost 0 bases and the V segment lost 9 bases, leaving 5 bases of the junction unmatched. Germline CDR1 LNHDA, CDR2 SQIVND (reference sequence). The CDR3 has 15 amino acids. CDR3 loop: CASGQGVHSNQPQHF. DNA of the CDR3: TGTGCCAGCGGACAGGGGGTACATAGCAATCAGCCCCAGCATTTT. The variable domain in full, completed from reference TRBV19 and TRBJ1-5, reads DGGITQSPKYLFRKEGQNVTLSCEQNLNHDAMYWYRQDPGQGLRLIYYSQIVNDFQKGDIAEGYSVSREKKESFPLTVTSAQKNPTAFYLCASGQGVHSNQPQHFGDGTRLSIL.

This sequence joins TRBV6-5 and TRBJ1-1; no clear D. Germline V gene lookup returns CDR1 MNHEY and CDR2 SVGAGI. Trimming removed 0 bases from V and 4 bases from J, with 9 bases in between. The CDR3 has 14 residues. CDR3 in DNA: TGTGCCAGCAGTTACTCCCCCCGGGTCACTGAAGCTTTCTTT. Its translation is CASSYSPRVTEAFF.

The CDR3 DNA sequence: TGTGCCAGCAGTTTTCGGACAGGGGTGGAGGAGACCCAGTACTTC. Protein product: CASSFRTGVEETQYF. The V and J genes are TRBV6-5 and TRBJ2-5; 9 nucleotides match TRBD1. Germline trimming cut 4 bases from V and 5 bases from J; bases unmatched to any gene: 8. Germline CDR1 MNHEY, CDR2 SVGAGI. The CDR3 sequence is 15 residues long.

The chain recombines TRBV2 with TRBJ1-2, with 7 nucleotides matching TRBD1. V lost 7 bases, J lost 6 bases, and 11 bases stayed unmatched. Germline V lookup: CDR1 SNHLY, CDR2 FYNNEI. The CDR3 length is 14 residues. CDR3 protein: CASNSGQPRDGYTF. CDR3 sequence (DNA): TGTGCCAGCAATTCGGGACAGCCGCGGGATGGCTACACCTTC.

V is TRBV19 and J is TRBJ1-2; D remains ambiguous. This CDR3 comprises 12 residues. In germline, CDR1 is LNHDA, CDR2 SQIVND (reference sequence). Trimming pared 7 bases from V and 5 bases from J, leaving 11 bases between. CDR3: CASTSEVYGYTF. The CDR3 DNA is TGTGCCAGTACCTCGGAGGTTTATGGCTACACCTTC. The whole variable domain, remainder taken from reference TRBV19 and TRBJ1-2, is DGGITQSPKYLFRKEGQNVTLSCEQNLNHDAMYWYRQDPGQGLRLIYYSQIVNDFQKGDIAEGYSVSREKKESFPLTVTSAQKNPTAFYLCASTSEVYGYTFGSGTRLTVV.

The rearrangement joins TRBV12-3 or TRBV12-4 to TRBJ1-1; D gene uncertain. The CDR3 has 13 amino acids. Trimming pared 3 bases from V and 3 bases from J, leaving 8 bases between. CDR3 loop: CASSLLEDTEAFF. The CDR3 DNA reads as TGTGCCAGCAGTTTGTTGGAGGACACTGAAGCTTTCTTT.

The chain combines TRBV6-1 with TRBJ2-5, with D perhaps TRBD1 (6 bases). This CDR3 has 13 amino acids. Germline V lookup: CDR1 MNHNS, CDR2 SASEGT. The germline V and J ends were trimmed by 6 bases and 2 bases, with 10 bases remaining between them. CDR3 nucleotide sequence: TGTGCCAGCAGAAGGGACATGCAAGAGACCCAGTACTTC. It encodes CASRRDMQETQYF.

V gene TRBV6-5 combines with J gene TRBJ2-7; D is ambiguous. From germline, CDR1 is MNHEY and CDR2 SVGAGI. The V and J ends lost 8 bases and 3 bases respectively, with 11 bases between them. The CDR3 contains 12 residues. The CDR3 region is CASESLNYEQYF. CDR3 coding DNA: TGTGCCAGCGAAAGCCTTAACTACGAGCAGTACTTC.

The chain employs TRBV5-1 and TRBJ1-4; a weak D match, TRBD1 (5 bases). Trimming shortened V by 2 bases and J by 3 bases, and 14 bases separated the two germline ends. The germline V gene encodes CDR1 SGHRS and CDR2 YFSETQ. The CDR3 covers 16 residues. As DNA, the CDR3 is TGCGCCAGCAGCTTACAATCAGGGTGGGCTAATGAAAAACTGTTTTTT. Translated, it gives CASSLQSGWANEKLFF.

CDR3 region: CSVESGHNYEQYF. CDR3 DNA: TGCAGCGTTGAATCGGGACATAACTACGAGCAGTACTTC. V gene TRBV29-1 combines with J gene TRBJ2-7, with D maybe TRBD1 (6 bases). The V and J ends lost 2 bases and 3 bases respectively, with 11 bases between them. CDR1 and CDR2 from the germline V gene are SQVTM and ANQGSEA. CDR3 size: 13 residues.

This sequence joins TRBV19 and TRBJ1-1, with 10 bases matching TRBD1. V lost 7 bases, J lost 7 bases, and 15 bases stayed unmatched. The CDR3 totals 16 residues. CDR1 and CDR2 (germline): LNHDA, SQIVND (reference sequence). CDR3 coding DNA: TGTGCCAGTACCATACGGGGGACAGGGGTGATAGGTGAAGCTTTCTTT. This gives the protein CASTIRGTGVIGEAFF.

The rearrangement links TRBV19 to TRBJ2-1; D ambiguous. Trimming took off 7 bases at V and 5 bases at J, with 18 bases between the two ends. The length of the CDR3 is 15 residues. Per the germline V gene, CDR1 is LNHDA and CDR2 is SQIVND (reference sequence). CDR3 coding DNA: TGTGCCAGTAAGAGACATGAGTTGTCGGACAATGAGCAGTTCTTC. Translating it yields CASKRHELSDNEQFF.

The chain employs TRBV21-1 and TRBJ2-6; TRBD2, the table's D call, lacks a check against the DNA. TRBV21-1 is tagged as a pseudogene. The CDR3 is made up of 17 amino acids. CDR3 loop: CASSKLVRDSGANVLTF. The CDR3 DNA follows: TGTGCCAGCAGCAAATTAGTCCGGGACTCTGGGGCCAACGTCCTGACTTTC.

The chain links TRBV29-1 to TRBJ2-7; D is possibly TRBD1 (5 bases). The CDR3 loop spans 13 amino acids. In germline, CDR1 is SQVTM, CDR2 ANQGSEA. Trimming removed 5 bases from V and 6 bases from J, with 17 bases in between. The CDR3 reads CSVLPPGLGEQYF. The CDR3 region has the DNA TGCAGCGTTCTTCCCCCAGGGCTTGGCGAGCAGTACTTC.

This clone was found a few times. The same CDR3 also results from other DNA sequences found in this sample. The chain joins TRBV20-1 to TRBJ1-6; D gene uncertain. This CDR3 contains 13 residues. Per germline, CDR1 DFQATT and CDR2 SNEGSKA (reference sequence). V gave up 3 bases and J gave up 5 bases, with 8 bases separating them. CDR3 loop: CSASPGNNSPLHF. DNA for the CDR3: TGCAGTGCTAGTCCGGGGAATAATTCACCCCTCCACTTT.

The J gene is TRBJ2-3, the V gene TRBV7-6, with D unclear. This CDR3 has 15 residues. Looked up from germline, CDR1 is SGHVS and CDR2 is FNYEAQ. Trimming left V 2 bases short and J 0 bases short, with 9 bases between. For the CDR3, the DNA is TGTGCCAGCAGCTTAACCGGGTCCAGCACAGATACGCAGTATTTT. It specifies CASSLTGSSTDTQYF. Full variable domain (rest looked up from reference TRBV7-6 and TRBJ2-3): GAGVSQSPRYKVTKRGQDVALRCDPISGHVSLYWYRQALGQGPEFLTYFNYEAQQDKSGLPNDRFSAERPEGSISTLTIQRTEQRDSAMYRCASSLTGSSTDTQYFGPGTRLTVL.

The rearrangement links TRBV2 to TRBJ1-1, with D possibly TRBD1 on 5 matching bases. The V and J ends lost 10 bases and 1 base respectively, with 10 bases between them. CDR1 and CDR2 from the germline V gene are SNHLY and FYNNEI. CDR3 size: 12 residues. The CDR3 sequence is CATDSRNTEAFF. CDR3 coding DNA: TGTGCCACCGACAGCCGGAACACTGAAGCTTTCTTT.

The CDR3 loop is CATSGTSGSRLGTDTQYF. The CDR3 DNA sequence: TGTGCCACCAGTGGAACTAGCGGGAGCAGGCTCGGCACAGATACGCAGTATTTT. The rearrangement uses TRBV24-1 and TRBJ2-3, with TRBD2 matching over 11 bases. This CDR3 comprises 18 residues. V lost 5 bases and J lost 1; bases outside the gene matches: 10. Per germline, CDR1 KGHDR and CDR2 SFDVKD.